What follows are 20 T cell receptor beta chains derived from one specimen sequenced in a study of OX40 agonist ivuxolimab in advanced cancers. Using immunoSEQ multiplex PCR, the repertoire was profiled, and TCRdb retains in-frame clones only, with some absent. The sample yields approximately 69,000 clones, nearly 90% seen once. The source material was CD4+ or CD8+ T cells sorted from blood, sampled in a trial of the OX40 agonist ivuxolimab. The origin of the receptors is an adult with an advanced solid tumor such as melanoma, head and neck, liver or kidney cancer.

The V and J genes are TRBV30 and TRBJ2-2, with D maybe TRBD1 (5 bases). Between the trimmed V and J ends, which lost 4 bases and 1 base, there was a span of 7 bases. CDR3 length: 13 amino acids. Germline CDR1 and CDR2: GTSNPN and SVGIG (reference sequence). As DNA, the CDR3 is TGTGCCTGGAATACAGGGAACACCGGGGAGCTGTTTTTT. It translates to CAWNTGNTGELFF.

The V and J genes are TRBV7-2 and TRBJ2-6; D not certain. CDR3 length: 14 residues. The germline CDR1 and CDR2 sequences are SGHTA and FQGNSA. Trimming left V 3 bases short and J 0 bases short, with 3 bases between. The CDR3 DNA follows: TGTGCCAGCAGCTTGGTCTCTGGGGCCAACGTCCTGACTTTC. As protein: CASSLVSGANVLTF.

The rearrangement joins TRBV7-6 to TRBJ1-2; D gene unclear. From germline, CDR1 is SGHVS and CDR2 FNYEAQ. CDR3 length: 13 residues. Trimming removed 1 base from V and 2 bases from J, with 5 bases in between. Written as DNA, the CDR3 is TGTGCCAGCAGCTTAGAACGGAACTATGGCTACACCTTC. Protein: CASSLERNYGYTF.

V gene TRBV30 combines with J gene TRBJ2-6, with D tentatively TRBD1 or TRBD2 (5 bases each). V was clipped by 1 base and J by 1 base, with 5 bases between them. Germline loops: CDR1 GTSNPN, CDR2 SVGIG (reference sequence). The CDR3 runs 14 residues. CDR3 region: CAWSGGSGANVLTF. In nucleotides, the CDR3 is TGTGCCTGGAGTGGGGGGTCTGGGGCCAACGTCCTGACTTTC.

The chain links TRBV6-1 to TRBJ2-3; D assignment may be TRBD1 or TRBD2 (6 bases each). Per germline, CDR1 MNHNS and CDR2 SASEGT. The CDR3 extends over 18 amino acids. V was trimmed by 4 bases and J by 2 bases, leaving 22 bases between them. In DNA, the CDR3 is TGTGCCAGCAGTGCGGCCGCTGGGGGGCGGAGACCCACAGATACGCAGTATTTT. It yields the protein CASSAAAGGRRPTDTQYF.

This clone was recorded only once. The chain is built from TRBV19 and TRBJ1-2, with D possibly matching TRBD1 (5 bases). V lost 3 bases, J lost 5 bases, and 10 bases lay in between. CDR3 size: 13 residues. Per germline, CDR1 LNHDA and CDR2 SQIVND (reference sequence). CDR3 sequence (DNA): TGTGCCAGTAGTATCCCAGGGACGTATGGCTACACCTTC. Protein sequence: CASSIPGTYGYTF.

This clone has a single count. This chain links TRBV4-3 with TRBJ2-7, with 9 bases aligning to TRBD1. The germline V gene has CDR1 LGHNA and CDR2 YSLEER. The CDR3 has 15 amino acids. J was trimmed by 3 bases and V by 2 bases; bases with no gene match: 5. CDR3 residues: CASSQQPGQGYEQYF. The CDR3 DNA sequence: TGCGCCAGCAGCCAACAACCGGGACAGGGCTACGAGCAGTACTTC.

This chain links TRBV6-6 with TRBJ1-5; 9 bases are a match to TRBD1. CDR1 and CDR2 from the germline V gene are MNHNY and SVGAGI (reference sequence). V shed 2 bases and J 3 bases; nucleotides not matched to a gene: 5. The CDR3 sequence is 16 residues long. CDR3 nucleotides: TGTGCCAGCAGTTACCGACAGGGGGTCCACAATCAGCCCCAGCATTTT. Translated, it gives CASSYRQGVHNQPQHF.

J is TRBJ2-3 and V is TRBV28; 9 bases align to TRBD2. CDR1 MDHEN and CDR2 SYDVKM come from the germline V gene. After removal of 4 bases from V and 0 bases from J, the junction contained 5 bases not matched to a gene. This CDR3 is built from 16 residues. The CDR3 region is CASSSLAGSSTDTQYF. CDR3 DNA: TGTGCCAGCAGTTCGCTAGCGGGATCTAGCACAGATACGCAGTATTTT.

The chain uses TRBV15 and TRBJ1-3; D is perhaps TRBD1 (5 bases). CDR1 and CDR2 (germline): LNHNV, YYDKDF (reference sequence). The CDR3 runs 15 residues. V lost 5 bases to trimming and J lost 3 bases, with 14 bases between them. CDR3 loop: CATSGTGRSGNTIYF. The CDR3, as DNA: TGTGCCACCAGCGGGACGGGGAGGAGTGGAAACACCATATATTTT.

V usage is TRBV19 and J usage is TRBJ2-1, with D unclear. The CDR3 is 16 amino acids. Germline CDR1 LNHDA, CDR2 SQIVND (reference sequence). The V end lost 0 bases, the J end lost 0 bases, and 9 bases lay between the germline ends. The DNA for the CDR3 is TGTGCCAGTAGTATAGATCCCCCTAGCTCCTACAATGAGCAGTTCTTC. It translates to CASSIDPPSSYNEQFF. Full variable domain (remainder filled in from reference TRBV19 and TRBJ2-1): DGGITQSPKYLFRKEGQNVTLSCEQNLNHDAMYWYRQDPGQGLRLIYYSQIVNDFQKGDIAEGYSVSREKKESFPLTVTSAQKNPTAFYLCASSIDPPSSYNEQFFGPGTRLTVL.

As regards this clone: Its ends do not fully match the called genes, so a read error is possible. This chain links TRBV7-7 with TRBJ2-3, with 7 positions matching TRBD2. The CDR3 is 13 amino acids. Germline V gene sequence: CDR1 SSHAT, CDR2 FNYEAQ (reference sequence). CDR3 in DNA: TGTGCTAGCAGTTTTCAGCTAGCGGCTACGCAGTATTTT. Amino acids: CASSFQLAATQYF.

The chain links TRBV6-5 to TRBJ2-7; 13 bases are a match to TRBD2. Per the germline V gene, CDR1 is MNHEY and CDR2 is SVGAGI. The CDR3 runs 15 residues. With V trimmed by 5 bases and J by 2 bases, 3 bases remained unmatched. Here the CDR3 reads CASSTTSGRAYEQYF. CDR3 DNA: TGTGCCAGCAGTACCACTAGCGGGAGGGCCTACGAGCAGTACTTC.

The V and J genes are TRBV19 and TRBJ2-3; 11 nucleotides align to TRBD2. Unmatched junction bases numbered 11, after V lost 6 bases and J lost 0 bases. The CDR3 sequence is 18 residues long. The germline V gene has CDR1 LNHDA and CDR2 SQIVND (reference sequence). The CDR3 here is CASRKARGLAGSTDTQYF. CDR3 coding DNA: TGTGCCAGTAGAAAGGCCCGCGGACTAGCGGGTAGCACAGATACGCAGTATTTT.

The genes are TRBV10-2 and TRBJ1-4, with D perhaps matching TRBD1 (5 bases). Germline V CDR1 and CDR2: WSHSY, SAAADI. V was pared by 8 bases and J by 7 bases, with 17 bases between. This CDR3 comprises 14 residues. The DNA for the CDR3 is TGCGCCAGCTCCCGGGGTTCGGGGACTGAAAAACTGTTTTTT. Translating it yields CASSRGSGTEKLFF.

This clone was observed a single time. One end of the junction does not line up with germline, which may come from a read error. The chain couples TRBV7-7 to TRBJ2-1, with TRBD2 identical over 7 bases. The CDR3 totals 15 residues. CDR1 is SSHAT and CDR2 is FNYEAQ in the germline V gene (reference sequence). CDR3 DNA sequence: TGTGCTAGCAGCTTATCTAGCGGTGAATACAATGAGCAGTTCTTC. Translated, it gives CASSLSSGEYNEQFF.

The chain carries TRBV27 and TRBJ2-7; weak D call: TRBD2 (5 bases). Germline CDR1 reads MNHEY; CDR2 reads SMNVEV (reference sequence). Deletions cut 5 bases from V and 1 base from J, with 12 bases between. The CDR3 length is 14 residues. In DNA, the CDR3 is TGTGCCAGCAGTCCCCGGTGGGAGTCCTACGAGCAGTACTTC. This encodes CASSPRWESYEQYF.

V usage is TRBV29-1 and J usage is TRBJ2-3, with D perhaps TRBD2 (6 bases). V was trimmed by 6 bases and J by 2 bases, leaving 15 bases between them. This CDR3 contains 14 residues. Per germline, CDR1 SQVTM and CDR2 ANQGSEA. CDR3 DNA: TGCAGCGTGGTTGCGGGACTGAACACAGATACGCAGTATTTT. Its protein is CSVVAGLNTDTQYF.

CDR3 sequence: CASSWGGRGTGELFF. CDR3 in DNA: TGTGCCAGCAGCTGGGGCGGAAGGGGGACCGGGGAGCTGTTTTTT. This chain connects TRBV7-3 to TRBJ2-2, with TRBD1 as a possible D gene (6 bases). Germline CDR1 and CDR2: SGHTA and FQGTGA. V was clipped by 4 bases and J by 5 bases, with 14 bases between them. This CDR3 region has 15 residues.

This clone was seen just once. The chain has TRBV15 and TRBJ1-2, with a weak D call TRBD1 (6 bases). Trimming stripped 4 bases from V and 0 bases from J, with 24 bases between. The germline V gene encodes CDR1 LNHNV and CDR2 YYDKDF (reference sequence). This CDR3 has 19 amino acids. The CDR3 nucleotides read TGTGCCACCAGCACCAGAGCTGAGGGACAAAGGGGCTCTAACTATGGCTACACCTTC. Its protein is CATSTRAEGQRGSNYGYTF.